The 3 T cell receptor beta chains below come from one sample, sequenced in a study of cytomegalovirus exposure and HLA in healthy donors. PCR employed 60 Vbeta and 13 Jbeta primers. Using immunoSEQ multiplex PCR, the repertoire was profiled, and TCRdb retains in-frame clones only, with some absent. The sample yields over 100,000 clones, almost 75% seen once. Sequencing was carried out using PBMCs. These TCRs come from a middle-aged man in good health and CMV-seronegative.

This clone has only a few counts. This rearrangement joins TRBV6-4 to TRBJ1-1; D might be TRBD1 (6 bases). Trimming took off 9 bases at V and 5 bases at J, with 19 bases between the two ends. Germline CDR1 and CDR2: MRHNA and SNTAGT. The CDR3 contains 14 residues. Written as DNA, the CDR3 is TGTGCCAGTCGCAACTCTGACAGGCCAACTGAAGCTTTCTTT. Protein sequence: CASRNSDRPTEAFF.

This chain uses TRBV7-9 with TRBJ2-2, with D possibly TRBD1 on 6 matching bases. This CDR3 contains 15 residues. Trimming stripped 4 bases from V and 5 bases from J, with 14 bases between. Germline CDR1 reads SEHNR; CDR2 reads FQNEAQ (reference sequence). For the CDR3, the DNA is TGTGCCAGCAGCTCGGGACACCGAGGGACCGGGGAGCTGTTTTTT. It translates to CASSSGHRGTGELFF.

The chain carries TRBV30 and TRBJ1-2, with a possible D match to TRBD1 (5 bases). Between the trimmed V and J ends, which lost 1 base and 4 bases, there was a span of 16 bases. In germline, CDR1 is GTSNPN, CDR2 SVGIG (reference sequence). This CDR3 spans 15 amino acids. CDR3 DNA sequence: TGTGCCTGGAGTGGTGGAGGGGCTTCGGTCTATGGCTACACCTTC. Protein sequence: CAWSGGGASVYGYTF.